The next 23 T cell receptor beta chains were all read from a single sample in a study of control samples from healthy donors and cancer patients. The assay was immunoSEQ multiplex PCR, and TCRdb's table has in-frame clones only and misses some. The data hold around 85,000 clones, with around 94% observed a single time. Sequencing was performed on blood. The source of these receptors is a young woman in good health.

This clone appeared a single time. The chain employs TRBV11-2 and TRBJ1-1, with TRBD1 identical over 8 bases. Trimming cost V 5 bases and J 6 bases; bases outside gene matches: 11. The V gene's germline CDR1 is SGHAT and CDR2 FQNNGV. The CDR3 has 15 amino acids. For the CDR3, the DNA is TGTGCCAGCAGCATATGGACAGGGTCATCCTCTGAAGCTTTCTTT. Amino acid sequence: CASSIWTGSSSEAFF.

This clone is a singleton in its sample. The J gene is TRBJ1-2, the V gene TRBV28; D unclear. Trimming removed 4 bases at V and 9 bases at J, with 9 bases between. CDR1 MDHEN and CDR2 SYDVKM come from the germline V gene. This CDR3 has 11 amino acids. The CDR3 nucleotides read TGTGCCAGCAGTTCGCAAAGGAGCTACACCTTC. Its translation: CASSSQRSYTF.

This chain uses TRBV28 with TRBJ1-2; D unresolved. With 5 bases removed from V and 3 bases from J, the gap between germline ends came to 13 bases. This CDR3 is 14 amino acids long. Germline-derived CDR1 and CDR2 are MDHEN and SYDVKM. The CDR3 nucleotides read TGTGCCAGCAGTCCCCCGACGGAGGACTATGGCTACACCTTC. Amino acids: CASSPPTEDYGYTF.

This chain links TRBV29-1 with TRBJ1-3; no definite D call. Trimming stripped 4 bases from V and 4 bases from J, with 5 bases between. The CDR3 sequence is 11 residues long. Germline V lookup: CDR1 SQVTM, CDR2 ANQGSEA. Written as DNA, the CDR3 is TGCAGCGTTGCGGGGGGAAACACCATATATTTT. It translates to CSVAGGNTIYF.

This rearrangement joins TRBV28 to TRBJ2-5; TRBD1 might be the D (6 bases). V lost 5 bases to trimming and J lost 3 bases, with 16 bases between them. CDR3 length equals 15 residues. Per germline, CDR1 MDHEN and CDR2 SYDVKM. This CDR3 reads CASSPANREKETQYF. The DNA of the CDR3 is TGTGCCAGCAGTCCAGCAAACAGGGAAAAAGAGACCCAGTACTTC.

The chain links TRBV5-8 to TRBJ2-3, with 8 bases that match TRBD1. The length of the CDR3 is 15 residues. V shed 5 bases and J 3 bases; nucleotides not matched to a gene: 8. Germline CDR1 SGHTS, CDR2 YDEGEE. The CDR3: CASRSQGAWTDTQYF. The CDR3 DNA sequence: TGTGCCAGCAGATCCCAGGGGGCATGGACAGATACGCAGTATTTT.

The chain carries TRBV9 and TRBJ2-7; D is unresolved. Per germline, CDR1 SGDLS and CDR2 YYNGEE. Deletions cut 3 bases from V and 0 bases from J, with 7 bases between. The CDR3 is 13 amino acids. The CDR3 region has the DNA TGTGCCAGCAGCGCTCCTAGCTCCTACGAGCAGTACTTC. This gives the protein CASSAPSSYEQYF.

The V gene is TRBV5-1, the J gene TRBJ1-5; TRBD1 matches 10 bases. Germline CDR1 SGHRS, CDR2 YFSETQ. V shed 4 bases and J 7 bases; nucleotides not matched to a gene: 5. The CDR3 length is 14 residues. The CDR3 sequence: CASSIGTGEQPQHF. The CDR3 DNA sequence: TGCGCCAGCAGCATAGGGACAGGGGAACAGCCCCAGCATTTT.

The chain couples TRBV10-2 to TRBJ2-3; D is ambiguous. The germline gives CDR1 WSHSY, CDR2 SAAADI. The length of the CDR3 is 15 residues. Between the trimmed V and J ends, which lost 2 bases and 1 base, there was a span of 10 bases. This CDR3 is CASSENGKRTDTQYF. CDR3 DNA sequence: TGCGCCAGCAGTGAGAATGGGAAGCGCACAGATACGCAGTATTTT.

The chain employs TRBV5-4 and TRBJ2-1; TRBD2 matches 10 bases. In germline, CDR1 is SGHNT, CDR2 YYREEE (reference sequence). V gave up 5 bases and J gave up 8 bases; unmatched junction bases: 4. The CDR3 is 13 residues long. CDR3 in DNA: TGTGCCAGCAGTAGAGGGACTAGCGATGAGCAGTTCTTC. This sequence encodes CASSRGTSDEQFF.

This chain uses TRBV13 with TRBJ1-4; D is ambiguous. Germline loops: CDR1 PRHDT, CDR2 FYEKMQ (reference sequence). This CDR3 contains 14 residues. Trimming cost V 0 bases and J 7 bases, with 9 bases left between them. The DNA for the CDR3 is TGTGCCAGCAGCTTAGGCGTAGCGGCTGAAAAACTGTTTTTT. This codes for CASSLGVAAEKLFF.

The chain links TRBV11-2 to TRBJ2-1, with TRBD2 matching 7 bases. The germline gives CDR1 SGHAT, CDR2 FQNNGV. V lost 3 bases and J lost 2; bases outside the gene matches: 7. The CDR3 is 16 amino acids. In nucleotides, the CDR3 is TGTGCCAGCAGCTTTCGAGAAGGACTAGCCTACAATGAGCAGTTCTTC. Its protein is CASSFREGLAYNEQFF.

CDR3 bases: TGTGCCAGCAGCCCCCTCAGGGGAAACACTGAAGCTTTCTTT. It is translated as CASSPLRGNTEAFF. V is TRBV27 and J is TRBJ1-1, with D tentatively TRBD1 (6 bases). CDR1 is MNHEY and CDR2 is SMNVEV in the germline V gene (reference sequence). V lost 6 bases to trimming and J lost 2 bases, with 13 bases between them. This CDR3 spans 14 amino acids.

CDR3 nucleotide sequence: TGTGCCAGCGGTGACAGGGTTATATCGGCTTTCTTT. It is translated as CASGDRVISAFF. V usage is TRBV3-1 (or the pseudogene TRBV3-2) and J usage is TRBJ1-1, with 7 bases lining up with TRBD1. The trim removed 8 bases at V and 11 bases at J, leaving 11 bases unmatched. Germline V gene sequence: CDR1 LGHDT, CDR2 YNNKEL (reference sequence). This CDR3 has 12 residues.

The chain has TRBV5-1 and TRBJ1-3; 7 bases match TRBD1. The germline gives CDR1 SGHRS, CDR2 YFSETQ. This CDR3 contains 19 residues. The ends lost 4 bases at V and 0 bases at J; junction bases unmatched: 16. CDR3 region: CASSPRTGDPGISGNTIYF. The DNA of the CDR3 is TGCGCCAGCAGCCCTCGCACAGGGGACCCAGGCATCTCTGGAAACACCATATATTTT.

This clone was recorded only once. A junction end diverges from the germline sequence, so it may reflect a read error. This sequence joins TRBV2 and TRBJ1-1, with a possible D match to TRBD1 (5 bases). The germline gives CDR1 SNHLY, CDR2 FYNNEI. The CDR3 has 14 residues. CDR3 sequence reads: CAGSDDRGVTEAFF. In DNA form, the CDR3 reads TGTGCCGGCAGTGATGACAGAGGGGTCACTGAAGCTTTCTTT.

This clone was observed a few times. The chain carries TRBV6-6 and TRBJ2-2, with a possible D match to TRBD1 (6 bases). The CDR3 consists of 18 residues. CDR1 is MNHNY, CDR2 SVGAGI, per germline (reference sequence). Trimming removed 6 bases from V and 0 bases from J, with 20 bases in between. For the CDR3, the DNA is TGTGCCAGCAGCCGAACTTTTGCCGGGACATCGAACACCGGGGAGCTGTTTTTT. Amino acids: CASSRTFAGTSNTGELFF.

The V call is TRBV15, the J call TRBJ1-5; D may be TRBD1 (5 bases). CDR1 LNHNV and CDR2 YYDKDF come from the germline V gene (reference sequence). CDR3 length: 20 amino acids. Deletions cut 0 bases from V and 4 bases from J, with 25 bases between. CDR3 sequence reads: CATSRDWLDTENGYNQPQHF. CDR3 DNA: TGTGCCACCAGCAGAGATTGGCTGGACACGGAGAATGGGTATAATCAGCCCCAGCATTTT. Together with reference TRBV15 and TRBJ1-5, the CDR3 gives the full variable domain: DAMVIQNPRYQVTQFGKPVTLSCSQTLNHNVMYWYQQKSSQAPKLLFHYYDKDFNNEADTPDNFQSRRPNTSFCFLDIRSPGLGDTAMYLCATSRDWLDTENGYNQPQHFGDGTRLSIL.

The rearrangement uses TRBV7-2 and TRBJ2-1; no firm D call. The V gene's germline CDR1 is SGHTA and CDR2 FQGNSA. The CDR3 length is 14 residues. V was cut by 0 bases and J by 3 bases, with 6 bases left in between. The CDR3 protein is CASSLAFNYNEQFF. The CDR3, as DNA: TGTGCCAGCAGCTTAGCGTTCAACTACAATGAGCAGTTCTTC.

CDR3: CASSPRGLAGSQETQYF. In nucleotides, the CDR3 is TGTGCCAGCAGCCCCAGGGGACTAGCGGGGTCCCAAGAGACCCAGTACTTC. This chain connects TRBV7-9 to TRBJ2-5; 13 nucleotides align to TRBD2. This CDR3 comprises 17 residues. The ends lost 5 bases at V and 1 base at J; junction bases unmatched: 7. Germline CDR1 and CDR2: SEHNR and FQNEAQ (reference sequence).

V gene TRBV3-1 (or the pseudogene TRBV3-2) combines with J gene TRBJ2-2; no firm D call. Trimming removed 1 base from V and 7 bases from J, with 19 bases in between. CDR3 size: 17 residues. Germline values: CDR1 LGHDT, CDR2 YNNKEL (reference sequence). The CDR3 nucleotides read TGTGCCAGCAGCCAAGGCCCGTTCCGACCTTCCGGCGGGGAGCTGTTTTTT. It translates to CASSQGPFRPSGGELFF.

In its sample, this clone was seen once. J is TRBJ2-3 and V is TRBV6-6; D tentatively reads TRBD1 or TRBD2 (6 bases each). Germline CDR1 reads MNHNY; CDR2 reads SVGAGI (reference sequence). The V end lost 2 bases, the J end lost 7 bases, and 19 bases lay between the germline ends. The CDR3 sequence is 16 residues long. In DNA form, the CDR3 reads TGTGCCAGCAGTTACCCGACGGGGGCCGGGAAATATACGCAGTATTTT. It encodes CASSYPTGAGKYTQYF.

This chain joins TRBV27 and TRBJ2-2, with D unresolved. The V and J ends lost 5 bases and 6 bases respectively, with 7 bases between them. This CDR3 spans 12 amino acids. CDR1 and CDR2 (germline): MNHEY, SMNVEV (reference sequence). CDR3 amino acids: CASSRKAGELFF. The DNA for the CDR3 is TGTGCCAGCAGTCGTAAAGCCGGGGAGCTGTTTTTT.